The 16 T cell receptor beta chains reported below all come from one sample, sequenced in a study of shared clonotypes between healthy human individuals. This table comes from immunoSEQ multiplex PCR, and its TCRdb copy is limited to in-frame clones, with some not included. This table has roughly 2,300,000 clones, under 95% appearing once. The sequenced sample consisted of naive CD4+ T cells from PBMCs. The subset: CD45RA+ positively selected. These receptors originate from a man between 18 and 29 years old in good health. Some clones in this sample may be carry-over from other donors' samples.

This clone has more than one count but fewer than ten. CDR3 nucleotide sequence: TGTGCCATCAGGGACAGGACGAACACTGAAGCTTTCTTT. Its protein product is CAIRDRTNTEAFF. V is TRBV10-3 and J is TRBJ1-1; 7 positions agree with TRBD1. The V gene end was trimmed by 6 bases and the J gene end by 1 base; junction bases not matched to a gene: 2. The V gene's germline CDR1 is ENHRY and CDR2 SYGVKD. CDR3 size: 13 residues.

The CDR3 bases are TGTGCCAGCAGCCCATCTAGACTAGCGGGAGGAGGGACAGATACGCAGTATTTT. This translates into CASSPSRLAGGGTDTQYF. The chain is built from TRBV7-2 and TRBJ2-3; TRBD2 matches 13 bases. The CDR3 is 18 amino acids. The germline V gene encodes CDR1 SGHTA and CDR2 FQGNSA. Unmatched junction bases numbered 11, after V lost 5 bases and J lost 3 bases.

The chain couples TRBV30 to TRBJ2-1; TRBD2 matches at 8 bases. CDR1 GTSNPN and CDR2 SVGIG come from the germline V gene (reference sequence). V was clipped by 0 bases and J by 5 bases; unmatched bases: 9. The CDR3 contains 16 residues. DNA of the CDR3: TGTGCCTGGAGTGTAAGCACTAGCGGCCTTAACAATGAGCAGTTCTTC. Protein: CAWSVSTSGLNNEQFF.

The chain links TRBV5-8 to TRBJ2-6; D is undetermined. In germline, CDR1 is SGHTS, CDR2 YDEGEE. With 4 bases removed from V and 2 bases from J, the gap between germline ends came to 16 bases. This CDR3 spans 17 amino acids. DNA for the CDR3: TGTGCCAGCAGCCCCGGGCCCCGGTGGGCTGGGGCCAACGTCCTGACTTTC. Translating gives CASSPGPRWAGANVLTF.

The J gene is TRBJ2-6, the V gene TRBV30; the match to TRBD1 covers 10 bases. Losses at the gene ends were 3 bases for V and 3 bases for J; bases not matched to a gene: 5. The germline V gene has CDR1 GTSNPN and CDR2 SVGIG (reference sequence). The CDR3 has 16 residues. The CDR3 loop reads CAWRGQGIRGANVLTF. In DNA, the CDR3 is TGTGCCTGGAGGGGACAGGGGATACGTGGGGCCAACGTCCTGACTTTC.

This chain uses TRBV14 with TRBJ2-7; 7 nucleotides agree with TRBD1. CDR3 length equals 15 residues. Trimming cost V 1 base and J 4 bases; bases outside gene matches: 7. Germline V gene data show CDR1 as SGHDN and CDR2 as FVKESK. CDR3 nucleotide sequence: TGTGCCAGCAGCCAAGGAAAGGGGGCAACGTACGAGCAGTACTTC. It codes for CASSQGKGATYEQYF.

The chain joins TRBV7-9 to TRBJ1-4; D is uncertain. Deletions cut 4 bases from V and 7 bases from J, with 13 bases between. Per the germline V gene, CDR1 is SEHNR and CDR2 is FQNEAQ (reference sequence). The CDR3 is made up of 14 amino acids. The CDR3: CASSSLSGLEKLFF. The CDR3 region has the DNA TGTGCCAGCAGCTCCCTGAGCGGGCTTGAAAAACTGTTTTTT.

This clone was counted a few times. This chain connects TRBV29-1 to TRBJ1-1; D might be TRBD1 (5 bases). Looked up from germline, CDR1 is SQVTM and CDR2 is ANQGSEA. The V and J ends lost 7 bases and 8 bases respectively, with 11 bases between them. The CDR3 is made up of 10 amino acids. The CDR3 is CSAGHSEAFF. CDR3 nucleotide sequence: TGCAGCGCCGGACACTCCGAAGCTTTCTTT.

This chain joins TRBV2 and TRBJ2-1; a possible D gene is TRBD1 (6 bases). The germline V gene has CDR1 SNHLY and CDR2 FYNNEI. The CDR3 has 15 residues. The V and J ends lost 2 bases and 2 bases respectively, with 10 bases between them. CDR3 bases: TGTGCCAGCAGTGAACGGCGACAGGCCTACAATGAGCAGTTCTTC. This gives the protein CASSERRQAYNEQFF.

The V and J genes are TRBV10-2 and TRBJ2-7; D remains ambiguous. CDR3 size: 13 residues. V gave up 5 bases and J gave up 6 bases, with 14 bases separating them. The V gene's germline CDR1 is WSHSY and CDR2 SAAADI. The CDR3 loop is CASSSNTLLEQYF. The CDR3 DNA reads as TGCGCCAGCAGTTCAAACACCCTCCTCGAGCAGTACTTC.

The chain has TRBV4-1 and TRBJ2-1, with 7 nucleotides matching TRBD1. V lost 0 bases, J lost 13 bases, and 6 bases stayed unmatched. Per germline, CDR1 MGHRA and CDR2 YSYEKL. The CDR3 is made up of 13 amino acids. In nucleotides, the CDR3 is TGCGCCAGCAGCCAAGAACGGGACAGCTTTCAGTTCTTC. Translation: CASSQERDSFQFF.

This chain joins TRBV4-3 and TRBJ2-5; 10 nucleotides align to TRBD2. CDR3 length: 17 amino acids. V lost 0 bases to trimming and J lost 2 bases; unmatched junction nucleotides: 6. Looked up from germline, CDR1 is LGHNA and CDR2 is YSLEER. The CDR3, as DNA: TGCGCCAGCAGCCAAGAAATCCCTAGCGGGAGTCAAGAGACCCAGTACTTC. Amino acid sequence: CASSQEIPSGSQETQYF.

CDR3 region: CASSALTRAGTDTQYF. CDR3 in DNA: TGTGCCAGCAGCGCCCTGACTAGGGCCGGGACAGATACGCAGTATTTT. The rearrangement uses TRBV4-2 and TRBJ2-3, with D possibly being TRBD2 (6 bases). CDR1 is LGHNA, CDR2 YNFKEQ, per germline. The V end was cut by 5 bases, the J end by 3 bases, with 18 bases between. This CDR3 has 16 residues.

The chain employs TRBV5-6 and TRBJ2-1, with TRBD2 identical over 11 bases. The germline CDR1 and CDR2 sequences are SGHDT and YYEEEE. V shed 4 bases, J shed 7 bases, and the junction held 7 bases outside the gene matches. The CDR3 is made up of 15 amino acids. The CDR3 is CASSKTSGIRNEQFF. CDR3 sequence (DNA): TGTGCCAGCAGCAAGACTAGCGGGATACGTAATGAGCAGTTCTTC. Using reference TRBV5-6 and TRBJ2-1 for the parts outside the CDR3, the full variable domain is DAGVTQSPTHLIKTRGQQVTLRCSPKSGHDTVSWYQQALGQGPQFIFQYYEEEERQRGNFPDRFSGHQFPNYSSELNVNALLLGDSALYLCASSKTSGIRNEQFFGPGTRLTVL.

The chain joins TRBV19 to TRBJ1-1; 7 positions agree with TRBD1. This CDR3 contains 15 residues. J was trimmed by 1 base and V by 9 bases; bases with no gene match: 11. Per the germline V gene, CDR1 is LNHDA and CDR2 is SQIVND (reference sequence). The CDR3 here is CASTTGTDQNTEAFF. In DNA form, the CDR3 reads TGTGCCAGCACCACAGGGACAGATCAGAACACTGAAGCTTTCTTT.

In its sample, this clone was seen once. The chain recombines TRBV7-3 with TRBJ2-3; TRBD2 matches 9 bases. Per germline, CDR1 SGHTA and CDR2 FQGTGA. The CDR3 length is 13 residues. The V gene end was trimmed by 4 bases and the J gene end by 10 bases; junction bases not matched to a gene: 6. DNA of the CDR3: TGTGCCAGCAGCTCTCTAGCTAGCGGGGCGCAGTATTTT. Translated, it gives CASSSLASGAQYF. Full variable domain (remainder filled in from reference TRBV7-3 and TRBJ2-3): GAGVSQTPSNKVTEKGKYVELRCDPISGHTALYWYRQSLGQGPEFLIYFQGTGAADDSGLPNDRFFAVRPEGSVSTLKIQRTERGDSAVYLCASSSLASGAQYFGPGTRLTVL.